These T cell receptor beta chains were read from a single sample in a study of CD8 T cells in ankylosing spondylitis. MiXCR, run by TCRdb on the 5' RACE reads, gives a single entry per CDR3 protein. The repertoire holds about 280,000 distinct CDR3 sequences, with about 20% as singletons. Sequenced material: blood, either unsorted or a sorted T cell fraction (not recorded which). All receptors come from a male donor with ankylosing spondylitis or in good health (not recorded which). The CDR3 runs from the conserved cysteine through the conserved F or W. The order of the fields is V gene, J gene, D gene, clone size, CDR3 DNA, CDR3 protein. A D gene is named only where the DNA matches it firmly. Rows give clone size only sometimes, using once, few, many, or a class for an expanded clone.

TRBV20-1	TRBJ2-1	TRBD2	NA	TGCAGTGCTGTAGCGGGGGGGCCGCAGGATGAGCAGTTCTTC	CSAVAGGPQDEQFF
TRBV5-1	TRBJ2-1	TRBD1	few	TGCGCCAGCAGCTTGGTAACCCCAGGGGGCAAATCCTACAATGAGCAGTTCTTC	CASSLVTPGGKSYNEQFF
TRBV20-1	TRBJ2-2	TRBD2	NA	TGCAGTGCTAGTGGGACTAGTCGTGCCGGGGAGCTGTTTTTT	CSASGTSRAGELFF
TRBV7-7	TRBJ2-5	TRBD2	NA	TGTGCCAGCAGCTTAGTGGCGGGAGAGCGCGAGACCCAGTACTTC	CASSLVAGERETQYF
TRBV20-1	TRBJ2-2	NA	NA	TGCAGTGCTAGATCGAGGTTCGCGAACACCGGGGAGCTGTTTTTT	CSARSRFANTGELFF
TRBV5-1	TRBJ2-1	NA	NA	TGCGCCAGCAGCTTGATGGGAGGTAACAATGAGCAGTTCTTC	CASSLMGGNNEQFF
TRBV6-1	TRBJ2-1	TRBD2	many	TGTGCCAGCGTAGCGGGAGGGTCCTACAATGAGCAGTTCTTC	CASVAGGSYNEQFF
TRBV6-5	TRBJ2-4	NA	NA	TGTGCCAGCACCCGTCGCATTCAGTACTTC	CASTRRIQYF
TRBV20-1	TRBJ1-5	NA	once	TGCAGTGCTAGAGACAGGAGGGGAAATCAGCCCCAGCATTTT	CSARDRRGNQPQHF
TRBV12-3/TRBV12-4	TRBJ1-3	NA	few	TGTGCCAGCAGCGACCGTTCTGGAAACACCATATATTTT	CASSDRSGNTIYF
TRBV6-7	TRBJ2-1	NA	NA	TGTGCCAGCACGTGGACCAATGAGCAGTTCTTC	CASTWTNEQFF
TRBV20-1	TRBJ2-5	TRBD2	NA	TGCAGCGCACTAGCGGGGGGAAACCAAGAGACCCAGTACTTC	CSALAGGNQETQYF
TRBV5-1	TRBJ2-1	TRBD1	few	TGCGCCAGCTGGACCGGGACAGGGGGAAATGAGCAGTTCTTC	CASWTGTGGNEQFF
TRBV7-3	TRBJ2-1	TRBD2	NA	TGTGCCAGCAGCTTAACCCTAGCGGGAGTAGATGAGCAGTTCTTC	CASSLTLAGVDEQFF
TRBV30	TRBJ2-1	NA	NA	TGTGCCTGGAGTGGACAGGTACGGAATGAGCAGTTCTTC	CAWSGQVRNEQFF
TRBV4-1	TRBJ2-5	NA	few	TGCGCCAGCAGCCAGAATGTCGGGAACAAACAAGAGACCCAGTACTTC	CASSQNVGNKQETQYF
TRBV20-1	TRBJ2-3	NA	NA	TGCAGTGCCAACACCGCAGATACGCAGTATTTT	CSANTADTQYF
TRBV9	TRBJ2-4	TRBD1	few	TGTGCCAGCAGCGGGGGACAGGGGACAAACATTCAGTACTTC	CASSGGQGTNIQYF
TRBV12-3/TRBV12-4	TRBJ2-1	TRBD1	few	TGTGCCAGCAGTTTAAAGCGGGGACAGGGGGCGGCGAGCTCCTACAATGAGCAGTTCTTC	CASSLKRGQGAASSYNEQFF
TRBV14	TRBJ2-1	NA	NA	TGTGCCAGCAGCCAAGACACAGGTATCATCTACAATGAGCAGTTCTTC	CASSQDTGIIYNEQFF
TRBV28	TRBJ1-5	NA	many	TGTGCCAGCAGCCGGACCCTTAGCAATCAGCCCCAGCATTTT	CASSRTLSNQPQHF
TRBV25-1	TRBJ1-2	NA	few	TGTGCCAGCAGCGCGACCGGGAAGCCTGGCTATGGCTACACCTTC	CASSATGKPGYGYTF
TRBV6-1	TRBJ2-1	NA	NA	TGTGCCAGCAGTGAAGTTCCTAGCTTCGATGAGCAGTTCTTC	CASSEVPSFDEQFF
TRBV27	TRBJ2-3	NA	NA	TGTGCCAGCAGTCCGACTCCTAGCACAGATACGCAGTATTTT	CASSPTPSTDTQYF
TRBV5-1	TRBJ2-2	NA	few	TGCGCCAGCAGCTTGGACATACCACCCGGGGAGCTGTTTTTT	CASSLDIPPGELFF
TRBV6-5	TRBJ2-1	NA	many	TGTGCCAGCAGGGGGGTGGACTATGAGCAGTTCTTC	CASRGVDYEQFF
TRBV12-3/TRBV12-4	TRBJ1-1	NA	NA	TGTGCCAGCAGTCCACGGACAGCTGAAGCTTTCTTT	CASSPRTAEAFF
TRBV5-5	TRBJ1-4	TRBD1	NA	TGTGCCAGCAGCTTAAATCAGGGGGCAACTAATGAAAAACTGTTTTTT	CASSLNQGATNEKLFF
TRBV5-1	TRBJ1-1	NA	few	TGCGCCAGCAGCTTGGTCCGGGGTTCGAACACTGAAGCTTTCTTT	CASSLVRGSNTEAFF
TRBV7-3	TRBJ2-1	NA	few	TGTGCCAGCAGCGGATCCGGGACTCCCTCCTACAATGAGCAGTTCTTC	CASSGSGTPSYNEQFF
TRBV5-1	TRBJ2-3	TRBD2	few	TGCGCCAGCAGCTTGGTAGCTAGCGGTGGAACAGATACGCAGTATTTT	CASSLVASGGTDTQYF
TRBV5-6	TRBJ2-5	TRBD2	few	TGTGCCAGCAGCTTGGAACTAGCGGGAGCTGAGACCCAGTACTTC	CASSLELAGAETQYF
TRBV5-1	TRBJ2-2	NA	many	TGCGCCAGCAGCTTGGATTCGAGGGGGTCGAACACCGGGGAGCTGTTTTTT	CASSLDSRGSNTGELFF
TRBV24-1	TRBJ1-5	NA	NA	TGTGCCACCAGTGATCCAAATCAGCCCCAGCATTTT	CATSDPNQPQHF
TRBV5-6	TRBJ1-3	TRBD1	NA	TGTGCCAGCAGCTTCAGGGGGCTTGGAAACACCATATATTTT	CASSFRGLGNTIYF
TRBV4-2	TRBJ2-5	TRBD2	few	TGTGCCAGCAGCCCGGGACTAGCGGGGGGGCCGGTGGAGACCCAGTACTTC	CASSPGLAGGPVETQYF
TRBV20-1	TRBJ2-1	NA	few	TGCAGCGCCCGGGTTAGCGGCTTATACAATGAGCAGTTCTTC	CSARVSGLYNEQFF
TRBV5-1	TRBJ2-1	TRBD1	NA	TGCGCCAGCAGCTTCCCGGGACAGGGCCTTAATGAGCAGTTCTTC	CASSFPGQGLNEQFF
TRBV12-3/TRBV12-4	TRBJ1-2	NA	few	TGTGCCAGCAGCCGGGGGGCCGTCTATGGCTACACCTTC	CASSRGAVYGYTF
TRBV24-1	TRBJ2-1	TRBD2	few	TGTGCCACCAGTGACGCTAGCGGGGGGGCCAATGAGCAGTTCTTC	CATSDASGGANEQFF
TRBV12-3/TRBV12-4	TRBJ2-1	TRBD2	few	TGTGCCAGCAGTCCACAGACTAGCGGGGGGCCTTACAATGAGCAGTTCTTC	CASSPQTSGGPYNEQFF
TRBV6-1	TRBJ1-1	NA	NA	TGTGCCAGCAGTCGACAGTGGGGAACTGAAGCTTTCTTT	CASSRQWGTEAFF